Sequencing of this T cell receptor beta chain was carried out in a study of T cells expressing NK-cell markers. Looking at the study overall: Each TCR beta repertoire originated in sorted T cells that were CD3+CD56+NKG2C+, CD3+CD56+NKG2C- or CD3+CD56-NKG2C+. Study outcomes and limitations: Where a handful of donors were concerned, these clonotypes also led the CD3+CD56-NKG2C+ fraction. Of CD8+ T cells, about 1.0-8% belonged to dominant NKG2C+ clonotypes in 5 to 7 donors.

Concerning this clonotype: No antigen is known for it.

UMIs were included in TCR beta cDNA generated by 5'RACE template switching. TCRdb re-called the 5' RACE reads and catalogs CDR3 proteins one per entry, DNA excluded. Recorded for this sample: about 160,000 distinct CDR3 sequences. Germline assignment: CDR1 MNHEY and CDR2 SVGAGI. CDR3 length: 17 amino acids. This receptor was taken from a man between 18 and 69 years old in good health. The sequencing input was blood T cells: a sorted CD56 or NKG2C T cell subset, CD4+ or CD8+ T cells, or bulk PBMC T cells (not recorded which). The V and J genes are TRBV6-5 and TRBJ1-2; the D gene TCRdb calls, TRBD1, cannot be checked with no DNA. The CDR3 here is CASSYSTGFHANYGYTF.